Below are 25 T cell receptor beta chains sequenced from a single sample in a study of T cells in Graves' hyperthyroidism and ophthalmopathy. RNA transcripts were the template for amplifying TCR beta CDR3 regions. First-round RT-PCR targeting the TCR CDR3 was performed with the HTBI primer set. TCRdb re-called the multiplex PCR reads through MiXCR, storing one row per CDR3 protein. The repertoire holds 250,000 to 350,000 distinct CDR3 sequences, with roughly 15% as singletons. Sequencing was performed on blood. Source of these receptors: a man aged 30-40 years with Graves' hyperthyroidism.

This chain connects TRBV24-1 to TRBJ2-1; D possibly matches TRBD1 or TRBD2 (5 bases each). The CDR3 extends over 16 amino acids. Trimming removed 5 bases at V and 9 bases at J, with 22 bases between. CDR1 is KGHDR, CDR2 SFDVKD, per germline. CDR3 in amino acids: CATSALGQGTRGEQFF. The CDR3 region has the DNA TGTGCCACCAGTGCCTTGGGGCAGGGAACACGGGGTGAGCAGTTCTTC.

V is TRBV29-1 and J is TRBJ2-7; 9 bases match TRBD2. V gave up 5 bases and J gave up 2 bases; unmatched junction bases: 4. CDR1 and CDR2 (germline): SQVTM, ANQGSEA. This CDR3 is built from 13 residues. CDR3 coding DNA: TGCAGCGTTCTGACTAGCGGAGCCTACGAGCAGTACTTC. This codes for CSVLTSGAYEQYF.

This chain links TRBV2 with TRBJ2-2, with D possibly matching TRBD2 (5 bases). From germline, CDR1 is SNHLY and CDR2 FYNNEI. The V gene lost 5 bases and the J gene lost 6 bases, with 13 bases spanning the gap. The CDR3 consists of 14 residues. The DNA for the CDR3 is TGTGCCAGCAGTTCTAACATGGAGGCCGGGGAGCTGTTTTTT. Residues: CASSSNMEAGELFF.

V gene TRBV10-3 combines with J gene TRBJ2-2; 8 bases are shared with TRBD1. The germline V gene has CDR1 ENHRY and CDR2 SYGVKD. Trimming removed 10 bases from V and 1 base from J; junction bases left unmatched: 5. The CDR3 is made up of 14 amino acids. The CDR3 loop reads CATTGDVNTGELFF. The CDR3 nucleotides are TGTGCCACGACAGGGGATGTGAACACCGGGGAGCTGTTTTTT.

This clonotype was observed many times. The chain uses TRBV7-2 and TRBJ1-5, with D possibly TRBD1 on 5 matching bases. CDR3 length: 13 amino acids. Trimming left V 2 bases short and J 10 bases short, with 12 bases between. Germline V gene sequence: CDR1 SGHTA, CDR2 FQGNSA. The CDR3 bases are TGTGCCAGCAGCTTAATTAAAGGGGACCCCCAGCATTTT. The encoded protein is CASSLIKGDPQHF.

V and J are TRBV6-1 and TRBJ2-7; D is tentatively TRBD1 or TRBD2 (5 bases each). CDR1 and CDR2 from the germline V gene are MNHNS and SASEGT. Between the trimmed V and J ends, which lost 5 bases and 9 bases, there was a span of 14 bases. The CDR3 spans 12 residues. The CDR3: CASSKPPGPQYF. Written as DNA, the CDR3 is TGTGCCAGCAGTAAACCCCCGGGACCGCAGTACTTC.

The chain uses TRBV29-1 and TRBJ2-1; D is perhaps TRBD1 or TRBD2 (6 bases each). The V and J ends lost 8 bases and 3 bases respectively, with 20 bases between them. Germline CDR1 and CDR2: SQVTM and ANQGSEA. The length of the CDR3 is 15 residues. CDR3 residues: CSIRGERAYYNEQFF. Written as DNA, the CDR3 is TGCAGCATCAGGGGAGAGCGGGCCTACTACAATGAGCAGTTCTTC.

The V call is TRBV20-1, the J call TRBJ2-2; 10 bases are a match to TRBD2. Unmatched junction bases numbered 2, after V lost 1 base and J lost 6 bases. The length of the CDR3 is 14 residues. In germline, CDR1 is DFQATT, CDR2 SNEGSKA (reference sequence). CDR3 in DNA: TGCAGTGCTAGAGGGCTAGCGGGGGCCGGGGAGCTGTTTTTT. Its protein is CSARGLAGAGELFF.

This clonotype has a count of ten or more. The chain couples TRBV14 to TRBJ2-1; no firm D call. The V and J ends lost 1 base and 6 bases respectively, with 7 bases between them. The CDR3 runs to 13 residues. Germline assignment: CDR1 SGHDN and CDR2 FVKESK. The CDR3 protein is CASSQGPPNEQFF. CDR3 coding DNA: TGTGCCAGCAGCCAAGGACCCCCCAATGAGCAGTTCTTC.

This clonotype was seen only a few times. The V and J genes are TRBV9 and TRBJ2-6, with D hard to call. In germline, CDR1 is SGDLS, CDR2 YYNGEE. CDR3 length equals 14 residues. The V end was cut by 3 bases, the J end by 0 bases, with 4 bases between. The chain's CDR3 is CASSEDSGANVLTF. The CDR3, as DNA: TGTGCCAGCAGCGAGGACTCTGGGGCCAACGTCCTGACTTTC.

This clonotype was recorded many times. J is TRBJ2-1 and V is TRBV11-3; D possibly matches TRBD1 or TRBD2 (5 bases each). The V gene lost 0 bases and the J gene lost 4 bases, with 16 bases spanning the gap. This CDR3 spans 17 amino acids. Germline V gene lookup returns CDR1 SGHNT and CDR2 YENEEA. The CDR3: CASSLDGATSLYNEQFF. The CDR3 DNA follows: TGTGCCAGCAGCTTAGACGGGGCCACCAGTCTTTACAATGAGCAGTTCTTC.

This clonotype came up many times. In DNA form, the CDR3 reads TGTGCCACCAGTGATCTTGGGCGGGGAGTATCAGATACGCAGTATTTT. It is translated as CATSDLGRGVSDTQYF. The rearrangement links TRBV24-1 to TRBJ2-3; possible D gene TRBD2, 6 bases. The CDR3 contains 16 residues. V lost 3 bases and J lost 4, with 16 bases in between. Germline V gives CDR1 KGHDR, CDR2 SFDVKD.

The table lists this clonotype with many counts. The chain carries TRBV28 and TRBJ1-1; 9 nucleotides match TRBD1. From germline, CDR1 is MDHEN and CDR2 SYDVKM. This CDR3 contains 16 residues. Germline trimming cut 4 bases from V and 5 bases from J; bases unmatched to any gene: 11. The CDR3 sequence is CASSSKQGARWTEAFF. Written as DNA, the CDR3 is TGTGCCAGCAGTTCGAAACAGGGGGCGCGGTGGACTGAAGCTTTCTTT.

This clonotype has at least ten counts. The J gene is TRBJ2-1, the V gene TRBV30, with 7 bases that match TRBD1. Looked up from germline, CDR1 is GTSNPN and CDR2 is SVGIG (reference sequence). The CDR3 is made up of 15 amino acids. The J segment lost 0 bases and the V segment lost 5 bases, leaving 7 bases of the junction unmatched. This chain's CDR3 is CAWLGSGGSYNEQFF. In nucleotides, the CDR3 is TGTGCCTGGCTCGGTTCAGGGGGCTCCTACAATGAGCAGTTCTTC.

At least ten counts were recorded for this clonotype. The V and J genes are TRBV30 and TRBJ1-5, with 8 bases fitting TRBD1. The CDR3 spans 15 residues. CDR1 and CDR2 (germline): GTSNPN, SVGIG (reference sequence). The junction had 7 bases not matched to a gene; V was cut back by 2 bases and J by 4 bases. In DNA form, the CDR3 reads TGTGCCTGGAGTAAAACCACAGGGGGTAATCAGCCCCAGCATTTT. Translated: CAWSKTTGGNQPQHF.

This clonotype showed up many times. The V gene is TRBV5-1, the J gene TRBJ2-4, with D possibly TRBD2 on 6 matching bases. Trimming shortened V by 6 bases and J by 7 bases, and 17 bases separated the two germline ends. The germline CDR1 and CDR2 sequences are SGHRS and YFSETQ. The length of the CDR3 is 14 residues. The CDR3 region is CASMRAGMDNIQYF. The CDR3 DNA reads TGCGCCAGCATGCGCGCGGGAATGGATAACATTCAGTACTTC.

This clonotype was found once. One junction end disagrees with the germline gene, perhaps due to a read error. The chain combines TRBV3-1 with TRBJ2-5, with D tentatively TRBD2 (5 bases). CDR3 size: 11 residues. Per germline, CDR1 LGHDT and CDR2 YNNKEL (reference sequence). CDR3 sequence: CASSQWETRYF. CDR3 in DNA: TGTGCCAGCAGCCAATGGGAGACCCGGTACTTC.

The chain links TRBV29-1 to TRBJ1-2; the D is unclear. Germline CDR1 reads SQVTM; CDR2 reads ANQGSEA. The CDR3 length is 13 residues. Trimming removed 2 bases at V and 4 bases at J, with 11 bases between. This CDR3 is CSVEWQDSYGYTF. In nucleotides, the CDR3 is TGCAGCGTTGAATGGCAGGATAGCTATGGCTACACCTTC.

This clonotype has just a few counts. The chain is built from TRBV9 and TRBJ2-1; 11 bases line up with TRBD2. The CDR3 has 15 residues. V lost 2 bases, J lost 4 bases, and 2 bases stayed unmatched. Germline V CDR1 and CDR2: SGDLS, YYNGEE. The CDR3 loop reads CASSVRLAGYNEQFF. The CDR3 DNA reads TGTGCCAGCAGCGTTCGACTAGCGGGATACAATGAGCAGTTCTTC.

At least ten counts were recorded for this clonotype. The CDR3 is CASSYIQQADTQYF. CDR3 DNA: TGTGCCAGCAGTTACATACAGCAAGCAGATACGCAGTATTTT. This rearrangement joins TRBV6-5 to TRBJ2-3, with unresolved D. The CDR3 runs 14 residues. The germline gives CDR1 MNHEY, CDR2 SVGAGI. Trimming left V 2 bases short and J 4 bases short, with 10 bases between.

A few counts support this clonotype. The chain employs TRBV20-1 and TRBJ1-2, with D tentatively TRBD1 (5 bases). The germline V gene encodes CDR1 DFQATT and CDR2 SNEGSKA (reference sequence). Trimming took off 1 base at V and 11 bases at J, with 14 bases between the two ends. The CDR3 runs to 12 residues. Here the CDR3 reads CSARGYRPGYTF. CDR3 nucleotide sequence: TGCAGTGCTAGAGGGTACAGGCCTGGGTACACCTTC.

The rearrangement uses TRBV12-3 or TRBV12-4 and TRBJ2-1; the D gene is possibly TRBD1 (7 bases). Trimming took off 6 bases at V and 7 bases at J, with 16 bases between the two ends. The length of the CDR3 is 14 residues. CDR3 region: CASRAGGGGNEQFF. CDR3 in DNA: TGTGCCAGCAGGGCCGGAGGGGGCGGGAATGAGCAGTTCTTC.

The chain carries TRBV27 and TRBJ1-4; the match to TRBD1 covers 7 bases. V lost 2 bases, J lost 7 bases, and 7 bases stayed unmatched. Germline values: CDR1 MNHEY, CDR2 SMNVEV (reference sequence). The CDR3 is 15 amino acids. CDR3 bases: TGTGCCAGCAGTTTAACCACAGGGGTTAGTGAAAAACTGTTTTTT. This translates into CASSLTTGVSEKLFF.

The J gene is TRBJ2-1, the V gene TRBV6-2 or TRBV6-3; D not resolved. This CDR3 is built from 12 residues. Germline V gene sequence: CDR1 MNHEY, CDR2 SVGEGT. The V end was cut by 5 bases, the J end by 8 bases, with 10 bases between. Written as DNA, the CDR3 is TGTGCCAGCAGTGTTAGTATGCATGAGCAGTTCTTC. The encoded protein is CASSVSMHEQFF.

The chain has TRBV5-1 and TRBJ2-7; possibly TRBD1 for D (6 bases). The CDR3 consists of 14 residues. Trimming took off 0 bases at V and 6 bases at J, with 13 bases between the two ends. Per the germline V gene, CDR1 is SGHRS and CDR2 is YFSETQ. In DNA, the CDR3 is TGCGCCAGCAGCTTGGGACAGGCTGGTGGCGAGCAGTACTTC. Translating it yields CASSLGQAGGEQYF.